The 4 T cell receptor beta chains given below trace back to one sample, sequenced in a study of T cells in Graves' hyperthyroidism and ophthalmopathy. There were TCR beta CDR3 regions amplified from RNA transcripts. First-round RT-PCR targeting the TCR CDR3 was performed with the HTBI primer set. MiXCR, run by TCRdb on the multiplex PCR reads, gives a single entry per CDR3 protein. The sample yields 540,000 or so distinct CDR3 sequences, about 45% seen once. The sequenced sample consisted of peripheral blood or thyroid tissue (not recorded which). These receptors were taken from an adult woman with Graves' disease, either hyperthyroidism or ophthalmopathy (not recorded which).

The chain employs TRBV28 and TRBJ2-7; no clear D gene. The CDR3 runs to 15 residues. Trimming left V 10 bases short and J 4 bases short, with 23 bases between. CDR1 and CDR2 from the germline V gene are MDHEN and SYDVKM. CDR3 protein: CATKRKGYSSYEQYF. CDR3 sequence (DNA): TGTGCCACCAAACGAAAGGGCTATTCTTCGTACGAGCAGTACTTC.

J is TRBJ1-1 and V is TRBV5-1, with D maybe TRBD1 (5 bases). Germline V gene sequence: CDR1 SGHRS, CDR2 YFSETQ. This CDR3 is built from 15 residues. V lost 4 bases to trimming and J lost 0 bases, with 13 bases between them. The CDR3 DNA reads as TGCGCCAGCAGCCAGACTGTACAGGTGAACACTGAAGCTTTCTTT. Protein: CASSQTVQVNTEAFF.

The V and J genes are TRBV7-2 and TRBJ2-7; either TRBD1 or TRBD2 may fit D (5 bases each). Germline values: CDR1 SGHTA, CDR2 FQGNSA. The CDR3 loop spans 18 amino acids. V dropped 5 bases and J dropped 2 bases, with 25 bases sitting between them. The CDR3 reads CASSLMGPGFRGAYEQYF. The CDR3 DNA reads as TGTGCCAGCAGCCTAATGGGCCCAGGGTTCCGGGGCGCCTACGAGCAGTACTTC.

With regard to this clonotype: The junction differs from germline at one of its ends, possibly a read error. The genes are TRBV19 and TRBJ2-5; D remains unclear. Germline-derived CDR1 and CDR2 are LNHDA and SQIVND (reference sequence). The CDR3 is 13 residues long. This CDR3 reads CASSIGGGETQYF. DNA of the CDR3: TGTGCCAGCAGTATTGGCGGTGGGGAGACCCAGTACTTC.